Listed below are T cell receptor beta chains from one sample, sequenced in a study of cytomegalovirus exposure and HLA in healthy donors. The table came from immunoSEQ multiplex PCR; TCRdb's copy has only in-frame clones and leaves some out. Of around 130,000 clones listed, around four fifths were seen once; the top ten hold approximately 1.1%. The sequenced sample was PBMCs. The receptors were sampled from a boy younger than 18 in good health and CMV-seronegative. The CDR3 runs from the conserved cysteine through the conserved F or W. D genes are given only for firm matches. The listing skips clone size in some rows; elsewhere it reads once, few, many or a size class.

j_call: TRBJ2-7; v_call: TRBV30; d_call: NA; clone_size: NA; cdr3_nt: TGCGCCTGGAGTGAAGCTTACGAGCAGTACTTC; cdr3_aa: CAWSEAYEQYF
j_call: TRBJ2-5; v_call: TRBV5-6; d_call: NA; clone_size: once; cdr3_nt: TGTGCCAGCAGCGCCCTCATCGAGGGGACCCAGTACTTC; cdr3_aa: CASSALIEGTQYF
j_call: TRBJ2-1; v_call: TRBV5-1; d_call: TRBD1; clone_size: few; cdr3_nt: TGCGCCAGCAGCCGGGACAGGGCCAATGAGCAGTTCTTC; cdr3_aa: CASSRDRANEQFF
j_call: TRBJ2-7; v_call: TRBV19; d_call: TRBD1; clone_size: NA; cdr3_nt: TGTGCCAGTAGTGGCTTGGGACAGGACCTCTCCTACGAGCAGTACTTC; cdr3_aa: CASSGLGQDLSYEQYF
j_call: TRBJ2-1; v_call: TRBV5-1; d_call: TRBD2; clone_size: NA; cdr3_nt: TGCGCCAGCAGCTTGGAGCGGGAGGCCTACAATGAGCAGTTCTTC; cdr3_aa: CASSLEREAYNEQFF
j_call: TRBJ1-2; v_call: TRBV30; d_call: TRBD1; clone_size: NA; cdr3_nt: TGTGCCTGGAGTGTACAGACAGGGTATGGCTACACCTTC; cdr3_aa: CAWSVQTGYGYTF
j_call: TRBJ1-1; v_call: TRBV6-1; d_call: NA; clone_size: NA; cdr3_nt: TGTGCCAGCAGTGAGAGGACAAGCATGAACACTGAAGCTTTCTTT; cdr3_aa: CASSERTSMNTEAFF
j_call: TRBJ2-1; v_call: TRBV30; d_call: NA; clone_size: NA; cdr3_nt: TGTGCCTGGAGTACCCAGAATGAGCAGTTCTTC; cdr3_aa: CAWSTQNEQFF
j_call: TRBJ2-7; v_call: TRBV2; d_call: TRBD2; clone_size: NA; cdr3_nt: TGTGCCAGCAGTGAGGAACTAGCGGGAGACTACGAGCAGTACTTC; cdr3_aa: CASSEELAGDYEQYF
j_call: TRBJ1-1; v_call: TRBV7-2; d_call: TRBD1; clone_size: once; cdr3_nt: TGTGCCAGCAGCCGGGACAGGGGGCTCACTGAAGCTTTCTTT; cdr3_aa: CASSRDRGLTEAFF
j_call: TRBJ2-5; v_call: TRBV27; d_call: NA; clone_size: NA; cdr3_nt: TGTGCCAGCAGTTTAGGCCCCCGTGAGACCCAGTACTTC; cdr3_aa: CASSLGPRETQYF
j_call: TRBJ1-6; v_call: TRBV30; d_call: TRBD1; clone_size: NA; cdr3_nt: TGTGCCTGGAGTGTACAGGGGAATTCACCCCTCCACTTT; cdr3_aa: CAWSVQGNSPLHF
j_call: TRBJ2-1; v_call: TRBV5-4; d_call: TRBD1; clone_size: NA; cdr3_nt: TGTGCCAGCAGACCCGGACAGGGGGGGAATGAGCAGTTCTTC; cdr3_aa: CASRPGQGGNEQFF
j_call: TRBJ2-7; v_call: TRBV7-9; d_call: NA; clone_size: NA; cdr3_nt: TGTGCCAGCAGCTTAGGAGGTCACAACGAGCAGTACTTC; cdr3_aa: CASSLGGHNEQYF
j_call: TRBJ2-1; v_call: TRBV19; d_call: NA; clone_size: once; cdr3_nt: TGTGCCAGTAGTCCCCCCGGGCCAGGGTCCTACAATGAGCAGTTCTTC; cdr3_aa: CASSPPGPGSYNEQFF
j_call: TRBJ1-2; v_call: TRBV11-2; d_call: TRBD1; clone_size: once; cdr3_nt: TGTGCCAGCAGCACGGACAGGGGTAGGTATGGCTACACCTTC; cdr3_aa: CASSTDRGRYGYTF
j_call: TRBJ2-3; v_call: TRBV4-1; d_call: NA; clone_size: NA; cdr3_nt: TGCGCCAGCAGCCCTGGGGGGGGCGCAGATACGCAGTATTTT; cdr3_aa: CASSPGGGADTQYF
j_call: TRBJ2-7; v_call: TRBV29-1; d_call: NA; clone_size: NA; cdr3_nt: TGCAGCGGTCAGGGACTCACAGCCACCGAGCAGTACTTC; cdr3_aa: CSGQGLTATEQYF
j_call: TRBJ2-6; v_call: TRBV5-4; d_call: NA; clone_size: NA; cdr3_nt: TGTGCCAGCAGCTCCGCAGGCTCTGGGGCCAACGTCCTGACTTTC; cdr3_aa: CASSSAGSGANVLTF
j_call: TRBJ1-5; v_call: TRBV6-1; d_call: NA; clone_size: NA; cdr3_nt: TGTGCCAGCAGTGAACCCCAAGACAGGTTGTATGGCAATCAGCCCCAGCATTTT; cdr3_aa: CASSEPQDRLYGNQPQHF
j_call: TRBJ2-2; v_call: TRBV29-1; d_call: TRBD1; clone_size: NA; cdr3_nt: TGCAGCGTCCTAACAGGGGGCACCTTCGGGCTGTTTTTT; cdr3_aa: CSVLTGGTFGLFF
j_call: TRBJ2-7; v_call: TRBV9; d_call: TRBD2; clone_size: NA; cdr3_nt: TGTGCCAGCAGCGTAAGCGGGAGTAGGGGCGAGCAGTACTTC; cdr3_aa: CASSVSGSRGEQYF
j_call: TRBJ1-5; v_call: TRBV19; d_call: TRBD1; clone_size: once; cdr3_nt: TGTGCCAGTAGTATAGCCCACAGGGGCGATCAGCCCCAGCATTTT; cdr3_aa: CASSIAHRGDQPQHF
j_call: TRBJ2-5; v_call: TRBV4-1; d_call: NA; clone_size: NA; cdr3_nt: TGCGCCAGCAGCCAAGGTAGACAAGAGACCCAGTACTTC; cdr3_aa: CASSQGRQETQYF
j_call: TRBJ1-3; v_call: TRBV19; d_call: NA; clone_size: once; cdr3_nt: TGTGCCAGTAGCACGACAGGCACAGGAAACACCATATATTTT; cdr3_aa: CASSTTGTGNTIYF
j_call: TRBJ1-2; v_call: TRBV5-1; d_call: TRBD1; clone_size: once; cdr3_nt: TGCGCCAGCAGCTCTGGGACAGGGAATAAAAGAGGAGGCTACACCTTC; cdr3_aa: CASSSGTGNKRGGYTF
j_call: TRBJ1-2; v_call: TRBV14; d_call: NA; clone_size: NA; cdr3_nt: TGTGCCAGCAACAAGGGAGGGAGCTACACCTTC; cdr3_aa: CASNKGGSYTF
j_call: TRBJ1-1; v_call: TRBV5-6; d_call: TRBD1; clone_size: NA; cdr3_nt: TGTGCCAGCAGCTTCTGGGACAGGGGGTTCACTGAAGCTTTCTTT; cdr3_aa: CASSFWDRGFTEAFF
j_call: TRBJ2-5; v_call: TRBV30; d_call: NA; clone_size: few; cdr3_nt: TGTGCCTGGAGCGGACCTAGCATTTCCCAGTACTTC; cdr3_aa: CAWSGPSISQYF
j_call: TRBJ1-2; v_call: TRBV2; d_call: NA; clone_size: NA; cdr3_nt: TGTGCCAGCAGTGAGGGACACCCCGGCTCCTATGGCTACACCTTC; cdr3_aa: CASSEGHPGSYGYTF
j_call: TRBJ1-1; v_call: TRBV6-6; d_call: NA; clone_size: NA; cdr3_nt: TGTGCCAGCAGAAGGTATAGGGGATTGTGGGACACTGAAGCTTTCTTT; cdr3_aa: CASRRYRGLWDTEAFF
j_call: TRBJ1-3; v_call: TRBV28; d_call: TRBD1; clone_size: NA; cdr3_nt: TGTGCCAGCACCCTGGACAGGGAGGGAAACACCATATATTTT; cdr3_aa: CASTLDREGNTIYF
j_call: TRBJ2-2; v_call: TRBV5-1; d_call: TRBD1; clone_size: NA; cdr3_nt: TGCGCCAGCAGCTTGGGCTTTGACAGGGGTACCGGGGAGCTGTTTTTT; cdr3_aa: CASSLGFDRGTGELFF
j_call: TRBJ2-2; v_call: TRBV5-1; d_call: TRBD2; clone_size: NA; cdr3_nt: TGCGCCAGCAGCTTCGGAGGGACTAGCGGGAGTTACGGGGAGCTGTTTTTT; cdr3_aa: CASSFGGTSGSYGELFF
j_call: TRBJ1-5; v_call: TRBV27; d_call: NA; clone_size: NA; cdr3_nt: TGTGCCAGCAGTTTATCACAGTATAGCAATCAGCCCCAGCATTTT; cdr3_aa: CASSLSQYSNQPQHF
j_call: TRBJ2-1; v_call: TRBV11-2; d_call: NA; clone_size: NA; cdr3_nt: TGTGCCAGCAGCTTAGGGGGGAGGTACAATGAGCAGTTCTTC; cdr3_aa: CASSLGGRYNEQFF
j_call: TRBJ2-1; v_call: TRBV5-6; d_call: NA; clone_size: NA; cdr3_nt: TGTGCCAGCAGCGGCCCTAGCTATGAGCAGTTCTTC; cdr3_aa: CASSGPSYEQFF
j_call: TRBJ1-5; v_call: TRBV21-1; d_call: NA; clone_size: NA; cdr3_nt: TGTGCCAGCAGCAAGGGCGATCAGCCCCAGCATTTT; cdr3_aa: CASSKGDQPQHF
j_call: TRBJ2-7; v_call: TRBV5-1; d_call: TRBD1; clone_size: NA; cdr3_nt: TGCGCCAGCAGCTCGGACAGGGGCACCTCCTACGAGCAGTACTTC; cdr3_aa: CASSSDRGTSYEQYF
j_call: TRBJ1-1; v_call: TRBV27; d_call: NA; clone_size: NA; cdr3_nt: TGTGCCAGCATGAGGCCTACGGGGAACACTGAAGCTTTCTTT; cdr3_aa: CASMRPTGNTEAFF
j_call: TRBJ2-1; v_call: TRBV28; d_call: NA; clone_size: NA; cdr3_nt: TGTGCCAGCAACTCTAAACAGGGCGGTGAGCAGTTCTTC; cdr3_aa: CASNSKQGGEQFF
j_call: TRBJ2-7; v_call: TRBV11-2; d_call: NA; clone_size: NA; cdr3_nt: TGTGCCAGCAGCTTAGGGGGGGTATCCGAGCAGTACTTC; cdr3_aa: CASSLGGVSEQYF
j_call: TRBJ2-7; v_call: TRBV5-4; d_call: NA; clone_size: NA; cdr3_nt: TGTGCCAGCAGCATTGTCGGTGTCTCCTACGAGCAGTACTTC; cdr3_aa: CASSIVGVSYEQYF
j_call: TRBJ2-7; v_call: TRBV30; d_call: TRBD1; clone_size: NA; cdr3_nt: TGTGCCTGGAGTGGGACAGGGGTATCCGAGCAGTACTTC; cdr3_aa: CAWSGTGVSEQYF
j_call: TRBJ2-1; v_call: TRBV10-3; d_call: NA; clone_size: NA; cdr3_nt: TGTGCCATCAGTGGGTCTAGCGCCGAACGGAGTGAGCAGTTCTTC; cdr3_aa: CAISGSSAERSEQFF
j_call: TRBJ2-1; v_call: TRBV30; d_call: TRBD1; clone_size: NA; cdr3_nt: TGTGCCTGGACCACAGGGGCCCTCCTCTACAATGAGCAGTTCTTC; cdr3_aa: CAWTTGALLYNEQFF
j_call: TRBJ1-1; v_call: TRBV19; d_call: NA; clone_size: NA; cdr3_nt: TGTGCCAGTAGTATAGGGAGGGTAGCTTTCTTT; cdr3_aa: CASSIGRVAFF